This TCR beta chain was retrieved from a study of siplizumab effects on memory and regulatory T cells. This clone was detected once. Its antigen is still unknown. Study-wide results and limits: Unstimulated subsets were the mapping target of only a minor fraction of alloreactive clones. Naive T cells looked more diverse than memory cells and looked like major alloresponse contributors. Only a minority of proliferating CD4+ or CD8+ clones had an assignable naive or memory phenotype, with roughly 75-97% lacking one.

Here immunoSEQ multiplex PCR was the method, and the copy in TCRdb shows in-frame clones only, minus some. The table includes some 100,000 clones, approximately 94% detected once. With 6 bases clipped from V and 2 bases from J, the junction kept 8 bases outside the gene matches. CDR1 is KGHSY, CDR2 FQNENV, per germline. This CDR3 is built from 16 residues. This receptor was obtained from a human donor in good health. Sequenced input: non-Treg CD4+ T cells sorted from blood. This chain connects TRBV16 to TRBJ2-5, with TRBD2 matching 11 bases. The CDR3 reads CASSRTSGPGQETQYF. The CDR3, as DNA: TGTGCCAGCAGTCGGACTAGCGGGCCAGGGCAAGAGACCCAGTACTTC. The variable domain in full, completed from reference TRBV16 and TRBJ2-5, reads GEEVAQTPKHLVRGEGQKAKLYCAPIKGHSYVFWYQQVLKNEFKFLISFQNENVFDETGMPKERFSAKCLPNSPCSLEIQATKLEDSAVYFCASSRTSGPGQETQYFGPGTRLLVL.